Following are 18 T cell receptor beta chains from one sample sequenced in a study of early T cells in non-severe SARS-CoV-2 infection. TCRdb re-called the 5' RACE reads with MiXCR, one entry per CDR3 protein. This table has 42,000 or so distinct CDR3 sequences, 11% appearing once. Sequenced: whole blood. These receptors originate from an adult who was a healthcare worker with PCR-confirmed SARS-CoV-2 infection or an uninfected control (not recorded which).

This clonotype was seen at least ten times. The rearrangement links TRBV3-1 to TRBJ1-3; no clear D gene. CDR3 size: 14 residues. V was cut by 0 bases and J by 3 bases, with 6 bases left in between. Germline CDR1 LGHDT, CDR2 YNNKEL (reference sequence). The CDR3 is CASSQDDVGNTIYF. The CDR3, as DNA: TGTGCCAGCAGCCAAGACGACGTTGGAAACACCATATATTTT. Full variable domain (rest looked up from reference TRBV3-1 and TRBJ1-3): DTAVSQTPKYLVTQMGNDKSIKCEQNLGHDTMYWYKQDSKKFLKIMFSYNNKELIINETVPNRFSPKSPDKAHLNLHINSLELGDSAVYFCASSQDDVGNTIYFGEGSWLTVV.

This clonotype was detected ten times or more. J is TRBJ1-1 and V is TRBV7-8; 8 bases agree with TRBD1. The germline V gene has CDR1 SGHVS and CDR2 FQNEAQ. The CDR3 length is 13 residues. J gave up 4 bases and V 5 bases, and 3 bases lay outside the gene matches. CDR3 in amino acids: CASSPGQVTEAFF. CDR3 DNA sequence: TGTGCCAGCAGCCCGGGACAGGTCACTGAAGCTTTCTTT.

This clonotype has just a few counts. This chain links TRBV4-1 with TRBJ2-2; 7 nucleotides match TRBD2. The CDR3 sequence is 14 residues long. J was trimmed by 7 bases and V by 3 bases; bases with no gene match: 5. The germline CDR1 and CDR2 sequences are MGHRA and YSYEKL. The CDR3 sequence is CASSQRENVGELFF. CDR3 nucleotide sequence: TGCGCCAGCAGCCAGCGGGAGAACGTCGGGGAGCTGTTTTTT.

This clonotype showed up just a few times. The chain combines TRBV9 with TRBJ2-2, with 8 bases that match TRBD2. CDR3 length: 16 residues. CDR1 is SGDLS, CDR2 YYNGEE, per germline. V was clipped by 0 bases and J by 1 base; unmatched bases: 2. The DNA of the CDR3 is TGTGCCAGCAGCGTAGACCTAGCGGGGAACACCGGGGAGCTGTTTTTT. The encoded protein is CASSVDLAGNTGELFF. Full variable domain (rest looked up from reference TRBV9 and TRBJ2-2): DSGVTQTPKHLITATGQRVTLRCSPRSGDLSVYWYQQSLDQGLQFLIQYYNGEERAKGNILERFSAQQFPDLHSELNLSSLELGDSALYFCASSVDLAGNTGELFFGEGSRLTVL.

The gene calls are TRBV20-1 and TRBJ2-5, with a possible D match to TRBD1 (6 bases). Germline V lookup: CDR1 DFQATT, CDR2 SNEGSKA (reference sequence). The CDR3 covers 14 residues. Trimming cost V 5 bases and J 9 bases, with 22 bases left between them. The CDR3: CSAPIISGPGAQYF. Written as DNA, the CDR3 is TGCAGTGCTCCGATAATCAGTGGTCCAGGGGCCCAGTACTTC.

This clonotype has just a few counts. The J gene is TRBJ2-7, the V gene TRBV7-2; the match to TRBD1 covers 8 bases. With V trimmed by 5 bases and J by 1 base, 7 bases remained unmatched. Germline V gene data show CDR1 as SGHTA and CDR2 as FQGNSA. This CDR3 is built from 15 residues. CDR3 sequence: CASSPGGAGSYEQYF. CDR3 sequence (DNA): TGTGCCAGCAGCCCAGGGGGCGCGGGATCCTACGAGCAGTACTTC.

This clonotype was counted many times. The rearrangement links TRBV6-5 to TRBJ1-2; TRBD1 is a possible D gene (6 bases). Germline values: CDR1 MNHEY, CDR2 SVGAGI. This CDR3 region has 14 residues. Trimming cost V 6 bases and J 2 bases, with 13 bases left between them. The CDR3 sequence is CASRQTGSNYGYTF. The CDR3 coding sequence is TGTGCCAGCAGACAAACAGGGAGCAACTATGGCTACACCTTC.

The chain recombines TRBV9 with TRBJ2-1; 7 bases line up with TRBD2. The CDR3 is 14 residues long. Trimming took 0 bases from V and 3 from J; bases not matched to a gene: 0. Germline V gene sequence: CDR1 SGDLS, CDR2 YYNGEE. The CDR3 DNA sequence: TGTGCCAGCAGCGTAGTAGCGGGCTACAATGAGCAGTTCTTC. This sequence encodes CASSVVAGYNEQFF.

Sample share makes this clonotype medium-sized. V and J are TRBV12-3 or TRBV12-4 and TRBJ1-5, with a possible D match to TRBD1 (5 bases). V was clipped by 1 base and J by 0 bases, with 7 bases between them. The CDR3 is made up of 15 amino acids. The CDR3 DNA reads TGTGCCAGCAGTTTAGGGGGGACTAGCAATCAGCCCCAGCATTTT. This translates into CASSLGGTSNQPQHF.

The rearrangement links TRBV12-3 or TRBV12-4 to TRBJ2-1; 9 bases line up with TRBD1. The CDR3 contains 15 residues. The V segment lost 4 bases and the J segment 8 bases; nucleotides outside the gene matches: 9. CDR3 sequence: CASSSGTGSSDEQFF. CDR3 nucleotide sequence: TGTGCCAGCAGTTCCGGGACAGGGAGTAGCGATGAGCAGTTCTTC.

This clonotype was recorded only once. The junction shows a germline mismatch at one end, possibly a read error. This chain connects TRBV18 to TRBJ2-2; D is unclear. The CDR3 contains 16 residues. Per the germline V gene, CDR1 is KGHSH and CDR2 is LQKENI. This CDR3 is CASLPLLESGTGELFF. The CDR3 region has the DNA TGTGCCAGCTTACCACTATTGGAGTCCGGCACCGGGGAGCTGTTTTTT.

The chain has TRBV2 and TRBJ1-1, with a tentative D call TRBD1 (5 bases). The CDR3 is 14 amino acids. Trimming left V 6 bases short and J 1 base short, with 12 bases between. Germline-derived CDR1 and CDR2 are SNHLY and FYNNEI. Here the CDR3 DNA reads TGTGCCAGCAGCGTAGACAGTCCGAACACTGAAGCTTTCTTT. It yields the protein CASSVDSPNTEAFF.

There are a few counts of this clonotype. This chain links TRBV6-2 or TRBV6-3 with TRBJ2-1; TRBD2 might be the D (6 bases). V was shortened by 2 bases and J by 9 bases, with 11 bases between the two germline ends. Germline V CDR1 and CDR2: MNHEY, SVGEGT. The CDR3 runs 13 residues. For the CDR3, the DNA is TGTGCCAGCAGTTACGTTTCGGGGGTTGAGCAGTTCTTC. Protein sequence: CASSYVSGVEQFF.

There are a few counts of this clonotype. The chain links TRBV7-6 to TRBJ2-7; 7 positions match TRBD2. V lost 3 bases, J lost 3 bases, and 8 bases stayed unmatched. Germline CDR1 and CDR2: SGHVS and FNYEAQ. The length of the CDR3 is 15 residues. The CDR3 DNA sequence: TGTGCCAGCAGCTTTGGGGCGGGAGCCCACTACGAGCAGTACTTC. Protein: CASSFGAGAHYEQYF.

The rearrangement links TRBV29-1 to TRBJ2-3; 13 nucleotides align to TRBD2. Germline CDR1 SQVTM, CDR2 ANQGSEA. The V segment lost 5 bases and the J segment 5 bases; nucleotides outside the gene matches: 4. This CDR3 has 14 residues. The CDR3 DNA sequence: TGCAGCGTTCGGACTAGCGGGAGTATAGATACGCAGTATTTT. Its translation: CSVRTSGSIDTQYF.

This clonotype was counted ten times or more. This CDR3 is CASSLGGLLSGANVLTF. As DNA, the CDR3 is TGCGCCAGCAGCCTAGGGGGACTCCTCTCTGGGGCCAACGTCCTGACTTTC. This chain links TRBV5-1 with TRBJ2-6; either TRBD1 or TRBD2 may supply D (6 bases each). With 4 bases removed from V and 0 bases from J, the gap between germline ends came to 14 bases. This CDR3 region has 17 residues. The germline gives CDR1 SGHRS, CDR2 YFSETQ.

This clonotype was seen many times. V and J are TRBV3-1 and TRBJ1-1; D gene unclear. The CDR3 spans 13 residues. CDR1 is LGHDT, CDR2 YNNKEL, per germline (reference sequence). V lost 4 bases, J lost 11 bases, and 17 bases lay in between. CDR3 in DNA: TGTGCCAGCAGCCCTGAAGGACTATCCGGGGCTTTCTTT. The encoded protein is CASSPEGLSGAFF.

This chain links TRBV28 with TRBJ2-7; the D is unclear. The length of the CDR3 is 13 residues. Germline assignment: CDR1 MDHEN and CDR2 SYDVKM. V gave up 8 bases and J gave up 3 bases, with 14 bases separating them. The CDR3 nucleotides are TGTGCCAGCGGGGAAGGGTCATTCTACGAGCAGTACTTC. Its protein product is CASGEGSFYEQYF. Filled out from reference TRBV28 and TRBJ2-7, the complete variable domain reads DVKVTQSSRYLVKRTGEKVFLECVQDMDHENMFWYRQDPGLGLRLIYFSYDVKMKEKGDIPEGYSVSREKKERFSLILESASTNQTSMYLCASGEGSFYEQYFGPGTRLTVT.